This TCR beta chain was observed in a study of tumor and adjacent non-tumor tissue in lung cancer. This clonotype has just one count. Its matching antigen is unknown. The junction differs from germline at one of its ends, possibly a read error. No cell sorting was done before RNA was extracted from the tissue. More than 3 cm separated this lung sample from the edge of the tumor. The CDR3 has 17 residues. Germline V gene data show CDR1 as LNHDA and CDR2 as SQIVND (reference sequence). Study observations and caveats: Higher tumor TCR diversity was associated with shorter survival.

A modified ARM-PCR protocol with three rounds of nested PCR amplified TCRbeta. In TCRdb, the multiplex PCR reads were re-called with MiXCR into one record per CDR3 protein. Seen here are 85,000 to 130,000 distinct CDR3 sequences, approximately 60% observed once, and the top ten hold approximately 19%. This rearrangement joins TRBV19 to TRBJ2-1; 10 bases match TRBD2. This receptor was obtained from a man aged 30-40 years with non-small cell lung cancer. Input material: distant non-tumor lung tissue. The DNA for the CDR3 is TGTGCTAGTAGTATAGGTCTAGCGGGAGCAGGTCCTCCTGAGCACTTCTTC. As protein: CASSIGLAGAGPPEHFF.